Detailed here is one TCR beta chain. There is no known antigen for this receptor. Nothing much larger sits one base from this clone, and base qualities are not available. Enrolling through a virtual design, the prospective study's participants ranged in age from roughly 18 to 89 years and lived across roughly 24 United States geographic areas. In the prospective study, participants were assigned to cohorts based on the clinical history participants reported in a screening survey and a study questionnaire. Exposed participants had been in contact with someone with a PCR-confirmed or clinician-diagnosed COVID-19 case within 2 weeks of study entry. In the prospective study, whole blood, serum and a nasopharyngeal or oropharyngeal swab were collected from each participant by mobile phlebotomists. Participants in the prospective study had the option to provide additional blood draws and questionnaires over a roughly two-month period. Prospective study blood samples were shipped either frozen or at room temperature before DNA extraction.

TCRbeta CDR3 regions were amplified from genomic DNA using the immunoSEQ Assay, a bias-controlled multiplex PCR. The authors' analysis ran thus. Within the assay, amplification of reference gene primers was used to estimate how many nucleated cells each sample contained. To quantify the absolute abundance of each unique TCRbeta CDR3 rearrangement, sequence reads were collapsed and filtered. For each sample, productive Simpson clonality was calculated by taking the square root of Simpson's diversity index across productive rearrangements. The clones in this table, taken by TCRdb from immuneACCESS, are in-frame only. Not every clone is retained; where verified, under half of the shortfall comes from an unresolved V gene, and the cause of the rest is unknown. From that table come the V and J calls and clone size; the DNA was used to work out D and trimming. The sample table holds 350,000 or so clones, of which 88% were seen once. Jointly, the top ten make up approximately 0.97% of the sample.

This sample was included in a study of blood T cell repertoires in COVID-19 (dated by TCRdb to between 2020 and 2021). Describing the broader study: Samples from collaborators originated in the United States, Italy and Spain and spanned both the acute and convalescent phases of COVID-19. The repertoires were released in a freely available public database meant as a resource for research on the immune response to SARS-CoV-2. The prospective study material was composed of cDNA or gDNA derived from T cells, B-cell-depleted T cells, or PBMCs. HLA class I and class II types, where available, came from metadata supplied by the sample provider rather than from assay-based typing. Deeply sampled blood TCRbeta repertoires from subjects exposed to, actively infected with, or recovered from COVID-19 were included in the dataset. Samples came from the ongoing ImmuneRACE study (first 160 participants) plus 1,254 subjects from 6 global collaborators. Nearly every sample came with metadata listing a de-identified subject ID, COVID-19 status, age in years and sex.

Counted from cysteine to phenylalanine, this CDR3 has 16 amino acids. Only the CDR3 DNA stays, 48 bases, in frame from base 1. V ends up 8 bases short and J 3 bases short, with an unmatched junction base count of 14. CDR1 is given as MDHEN and CDR2 as SYDVKM, both from the germline V gene. Results the study describes overall, beyond this receptor: Clinical and demographic metadata were provided uncurated, with the amount varying by source and participant.

This chain is built from TRBV28 and TRBJ2-7, with 9 bases matching TRBD1. Sequenced sample: PBMCs or T cells enriched from blood (not recorded which). This clonotype originated in a woman in her twenties or thirties who had been exposed to COVID-19. The sequenced DNA is TGTGCCAGCGAAAAACTACCGGGACAGGGAGACTACGAGCAGTACTTC. It specifies CASEKLPGQGDYEQYF.